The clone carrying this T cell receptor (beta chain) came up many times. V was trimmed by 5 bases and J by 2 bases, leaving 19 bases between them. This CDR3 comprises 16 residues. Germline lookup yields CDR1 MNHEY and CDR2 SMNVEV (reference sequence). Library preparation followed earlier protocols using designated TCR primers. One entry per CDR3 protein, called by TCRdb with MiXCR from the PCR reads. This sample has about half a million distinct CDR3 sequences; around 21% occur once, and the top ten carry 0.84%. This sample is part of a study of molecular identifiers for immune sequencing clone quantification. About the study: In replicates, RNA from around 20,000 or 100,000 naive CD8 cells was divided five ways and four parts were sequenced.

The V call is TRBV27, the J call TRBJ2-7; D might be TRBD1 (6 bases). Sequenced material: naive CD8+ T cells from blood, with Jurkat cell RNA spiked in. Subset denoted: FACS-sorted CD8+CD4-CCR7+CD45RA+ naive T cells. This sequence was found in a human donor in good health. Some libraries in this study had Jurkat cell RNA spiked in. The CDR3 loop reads CASSPQHVQGTYEQYF. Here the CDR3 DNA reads TGTGCCAGCAGTCCACAACACGTACAGGGAACCTACGAGCAGTACTTC.